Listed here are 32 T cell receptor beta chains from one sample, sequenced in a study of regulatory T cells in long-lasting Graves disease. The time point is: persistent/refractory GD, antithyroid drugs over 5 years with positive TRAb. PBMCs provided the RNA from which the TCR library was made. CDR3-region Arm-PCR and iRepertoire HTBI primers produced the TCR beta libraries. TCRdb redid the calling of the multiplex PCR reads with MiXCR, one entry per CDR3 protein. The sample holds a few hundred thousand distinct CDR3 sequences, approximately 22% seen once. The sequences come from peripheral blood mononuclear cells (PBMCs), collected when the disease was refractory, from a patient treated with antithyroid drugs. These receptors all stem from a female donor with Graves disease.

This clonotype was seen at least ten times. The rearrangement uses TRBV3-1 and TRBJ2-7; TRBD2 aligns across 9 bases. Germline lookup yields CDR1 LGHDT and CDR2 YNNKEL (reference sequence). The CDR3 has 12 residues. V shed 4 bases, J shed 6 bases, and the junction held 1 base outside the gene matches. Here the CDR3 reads CASSLSGSEQYF. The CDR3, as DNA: TGTGCCAGCAGCCTTAGCGGGAGCGAGCAGTACTTC.

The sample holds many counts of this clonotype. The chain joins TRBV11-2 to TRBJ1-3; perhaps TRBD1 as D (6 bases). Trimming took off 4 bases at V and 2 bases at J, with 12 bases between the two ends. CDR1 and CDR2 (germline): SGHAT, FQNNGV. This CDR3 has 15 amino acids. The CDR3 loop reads CASSYAWDTGNTIYF. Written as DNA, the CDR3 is TGTGCCAGCAGCTACGCATGGGACACTGGAAACACCATATATTTT.

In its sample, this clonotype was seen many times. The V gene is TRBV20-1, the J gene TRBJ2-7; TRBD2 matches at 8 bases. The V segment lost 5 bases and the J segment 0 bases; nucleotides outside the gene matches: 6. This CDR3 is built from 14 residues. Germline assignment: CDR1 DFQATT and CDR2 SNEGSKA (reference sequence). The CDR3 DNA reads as TGCAGTGCTGAGCGACTAGCGCTCTCCTACGAGCAGTACTTC. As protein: CSAERLALSYEQYF.

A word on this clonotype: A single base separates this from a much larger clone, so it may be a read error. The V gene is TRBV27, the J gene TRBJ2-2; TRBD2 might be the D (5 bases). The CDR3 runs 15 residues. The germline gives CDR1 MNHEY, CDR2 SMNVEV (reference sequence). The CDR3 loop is CASSFEGSGTGEPFF. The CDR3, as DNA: TGTGCCAGCAGTTTTGAAGGGAGCGGCACCGGGGAGCCGTTTTTT.

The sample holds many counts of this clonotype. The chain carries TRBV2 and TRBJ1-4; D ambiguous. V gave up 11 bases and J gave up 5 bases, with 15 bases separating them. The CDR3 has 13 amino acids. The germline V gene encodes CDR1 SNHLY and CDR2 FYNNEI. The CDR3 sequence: CAGRIASNEKLFF. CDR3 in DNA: TGTGCCGGTCGGATCGCCTCGAATGAAAAACTGTTTTTT.

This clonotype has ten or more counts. CDR3 sequence reads: CSASGYEQYF. In nucleotides, the CDR3 is TGCAGTGCTAGCGGGTACGAGCAGTACTTC. V and J are TRBV20-1 and TRBJ2-7; D is unclear. The germline V gene encodes CDR1 DFQATT and CDR2 SNEGSKA (reference sequence). CDR3 size: 10 residues. V was shortened by 3 bases and J by 4 bases, with 4 bases between the two germline ends.

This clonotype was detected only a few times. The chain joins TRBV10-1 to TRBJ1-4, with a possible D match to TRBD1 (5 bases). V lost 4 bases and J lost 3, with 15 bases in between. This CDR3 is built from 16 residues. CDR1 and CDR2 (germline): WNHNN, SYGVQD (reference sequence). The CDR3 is CASSGVRGEANEKLFF. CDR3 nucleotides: TGCGCCAGCAGTGGAGTTAGGGGCGAGGCTAATGAAAAACTGTTTTTT.

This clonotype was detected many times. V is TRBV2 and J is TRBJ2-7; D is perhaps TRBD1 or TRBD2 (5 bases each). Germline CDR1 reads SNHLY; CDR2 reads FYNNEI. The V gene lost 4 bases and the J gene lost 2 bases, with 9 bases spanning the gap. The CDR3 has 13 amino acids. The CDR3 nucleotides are TGTGCCAGCAGTGCGGGACGGACCTACGAGCAGTACTTC. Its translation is CASSAGRTYEQYF. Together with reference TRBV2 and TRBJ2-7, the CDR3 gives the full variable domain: EPEVTQTPSHQVTQMGQEVILRCVPISNHLYFYWYRQILGQKVEFLVSFYNNEISEKSEIFDDQFSVERPDGSNFTLKIRSTKLEDSAMYFCASSAGRTYEQYFGPGTRLTVT.

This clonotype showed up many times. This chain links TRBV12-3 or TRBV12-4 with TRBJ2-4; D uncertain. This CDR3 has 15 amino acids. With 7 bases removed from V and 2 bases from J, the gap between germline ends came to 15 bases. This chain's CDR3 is CASTAVRSSKNIQYF. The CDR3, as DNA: TGTGCCAGCACCGCCGTGAGGAGTTCCAAAAACATTCAGTACTTC.

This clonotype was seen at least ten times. The CDR3 is CASGLAGGPYEQYF. The CDR3 DNA reads as TGTGCCAGCGGTCTAGCGGGAGGGCCGTACGAGCAGTACTTC. The chain has TRBV2 and TRBJ2-7; 12 nucleotides agree with TRBD2. Germline CDR1 SNHLY, CDR2 FYNNEI. Unmatched junction bases numbered 6, after V lost 8 bases and J lost 4 bases. The CDR3 extends over 14 amino acids.

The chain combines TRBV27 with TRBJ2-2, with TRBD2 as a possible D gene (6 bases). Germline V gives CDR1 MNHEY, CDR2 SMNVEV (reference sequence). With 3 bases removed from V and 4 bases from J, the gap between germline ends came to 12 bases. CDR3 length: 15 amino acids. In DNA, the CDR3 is TGTGCCAGCAGTTTGTCGGGAGCCGGCACCGGGGAGCTGTTTTTT. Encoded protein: CASSLSGAGTGELFF.

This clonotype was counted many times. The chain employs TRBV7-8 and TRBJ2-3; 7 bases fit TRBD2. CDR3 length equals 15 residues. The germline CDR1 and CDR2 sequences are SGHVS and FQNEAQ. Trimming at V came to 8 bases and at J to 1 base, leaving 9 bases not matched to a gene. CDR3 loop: CASQRLARGTDTQYF. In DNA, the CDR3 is TGTGCCAGCCAGAGACTAGCTCGTGGCACAGATACGCAGTATTTT.

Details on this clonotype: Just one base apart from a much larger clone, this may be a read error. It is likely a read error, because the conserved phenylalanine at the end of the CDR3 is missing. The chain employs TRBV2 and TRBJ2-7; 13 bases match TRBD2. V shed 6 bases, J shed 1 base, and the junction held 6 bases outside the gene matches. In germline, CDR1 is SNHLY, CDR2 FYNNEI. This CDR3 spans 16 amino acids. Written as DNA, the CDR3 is TGTGCCAGCAGCGGTCCGGGACTAGCGGGATCCTACGAGCAGTACCTC. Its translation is CASSGPGLAGSYEQYL.

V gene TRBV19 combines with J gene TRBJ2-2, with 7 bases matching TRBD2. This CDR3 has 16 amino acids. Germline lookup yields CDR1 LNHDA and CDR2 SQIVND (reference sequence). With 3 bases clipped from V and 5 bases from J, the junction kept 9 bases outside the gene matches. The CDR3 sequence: CASSMSAGVTTGELFF. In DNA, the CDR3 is TGTGCCAGTAGTATGTCTGCGGGAGTAACAACCGGGGAGCTGTTTTTT.

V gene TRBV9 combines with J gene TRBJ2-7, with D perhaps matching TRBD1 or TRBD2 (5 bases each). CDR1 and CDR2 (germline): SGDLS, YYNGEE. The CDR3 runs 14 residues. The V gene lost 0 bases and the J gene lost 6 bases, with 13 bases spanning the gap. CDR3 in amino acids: CASSVGGRGAEQYF. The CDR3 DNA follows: TGTGCCAGCAGCGTAGGAGGGAGAGGGGCCGAGCAGTACTTC.

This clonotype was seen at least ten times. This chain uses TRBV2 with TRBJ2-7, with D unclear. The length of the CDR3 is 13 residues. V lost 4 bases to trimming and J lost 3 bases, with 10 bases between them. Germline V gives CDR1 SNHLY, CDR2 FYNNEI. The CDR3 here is CASSADVLYEQYF. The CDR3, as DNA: TGTGCCAGCAGTGCCGACGTCCTCTACGAGCAGTACTTC.

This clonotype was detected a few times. CDR3 coding DNA: TGTGCCAGCAGTTACTCAGGGGGCCGTGACTATGGCTACACCTTC. It encodes CASSYSGGRDYGYTF. The chain carries TRBV6-2 or TRBV6-3 and TRBJ1-2; 7 bases agree with TRBD1. The CDR3 has 15 residues. The V gene's germline CDR1 is MNHEY and CDR2 SVGEGT. J was trimmed by 3 bases and V by 0 bases; bases with no gene match: 4.

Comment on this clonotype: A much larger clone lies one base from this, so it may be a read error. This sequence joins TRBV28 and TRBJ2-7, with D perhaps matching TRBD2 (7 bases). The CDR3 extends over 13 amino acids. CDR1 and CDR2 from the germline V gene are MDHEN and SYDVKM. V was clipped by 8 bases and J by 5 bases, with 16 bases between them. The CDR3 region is CASSGRGAHEQYF. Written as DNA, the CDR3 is TGTGCCAGCTCGGGACGGGGGGCCCACGAGCAGTACTTC.

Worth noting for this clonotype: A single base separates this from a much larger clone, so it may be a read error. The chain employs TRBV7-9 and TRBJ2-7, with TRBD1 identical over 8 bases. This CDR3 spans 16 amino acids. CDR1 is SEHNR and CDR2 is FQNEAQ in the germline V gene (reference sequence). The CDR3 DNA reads TGTGCCAACAGCTTAGTAGACGGACAGGGAAGGGTCGAGCAGTACTTC. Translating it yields CANSLVDGQGRVEQYF.

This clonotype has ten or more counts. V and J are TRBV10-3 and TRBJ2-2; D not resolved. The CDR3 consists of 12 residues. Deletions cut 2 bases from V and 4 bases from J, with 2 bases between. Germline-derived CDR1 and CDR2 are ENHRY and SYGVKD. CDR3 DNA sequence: TGTGCCATCAGTGAGCGCACCGGGGAGCTGTTTTTT. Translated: CAISERTGELFF.

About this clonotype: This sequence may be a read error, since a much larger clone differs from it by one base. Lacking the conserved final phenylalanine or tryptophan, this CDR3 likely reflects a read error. The CDR3 DNA sequence: TGTGCCAGCAGTCCAATGAAAGAGACCCAGTACTCC. This gives the protein CASSPMKETQYS. The chain links TRBV6-1 to TRBJ2-5; unclear D gene. This CDR3 comprises 12 residues. Trimming removed 5 bases at V and 3 bases at J, with 7 bases between. Per germline, CDR1 MNHNS and CDR2 SASEGT.

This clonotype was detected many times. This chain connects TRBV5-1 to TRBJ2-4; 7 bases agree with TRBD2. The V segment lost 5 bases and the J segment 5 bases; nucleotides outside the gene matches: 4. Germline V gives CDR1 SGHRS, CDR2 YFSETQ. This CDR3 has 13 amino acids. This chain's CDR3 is CASSGLAENIQYF. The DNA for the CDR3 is TGCGCCAGCAGTGGGCTAGCGGAAAACATTCAGTACTTC.

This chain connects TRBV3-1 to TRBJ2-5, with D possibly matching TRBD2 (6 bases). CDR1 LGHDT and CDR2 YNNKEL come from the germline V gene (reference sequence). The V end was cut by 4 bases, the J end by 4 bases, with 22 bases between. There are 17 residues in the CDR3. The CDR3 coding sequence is TGTGCCAGCAGCCCCTTTGTTAGCGGAGGTGGTGGAGAGACCCAGTACTTC. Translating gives CASSPFVSGGGGETQYF.

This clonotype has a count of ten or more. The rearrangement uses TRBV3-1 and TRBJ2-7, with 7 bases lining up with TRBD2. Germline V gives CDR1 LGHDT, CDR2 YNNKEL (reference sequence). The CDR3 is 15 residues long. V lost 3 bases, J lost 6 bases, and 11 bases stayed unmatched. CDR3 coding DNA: TGTGCCAGCAGCCAGGCCGGGACTATTCGGAGCGAGCAGTACTTC. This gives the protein CASSQAGTIRSEQYF.

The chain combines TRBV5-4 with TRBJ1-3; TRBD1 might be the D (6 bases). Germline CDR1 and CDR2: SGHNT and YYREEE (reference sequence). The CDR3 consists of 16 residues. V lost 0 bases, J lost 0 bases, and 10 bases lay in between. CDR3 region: CASSLGPRGSGNTIYF. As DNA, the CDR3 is TGTGCCAGCAGCTTGGGGCCCAGGGGCTCTGGAAACACCATATATTTT.

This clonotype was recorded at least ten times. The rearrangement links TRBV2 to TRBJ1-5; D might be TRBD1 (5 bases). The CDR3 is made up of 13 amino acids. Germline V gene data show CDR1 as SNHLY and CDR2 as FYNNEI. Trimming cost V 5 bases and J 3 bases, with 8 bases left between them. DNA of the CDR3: TGTGCCAGCAGTAGGACAAACAATCAGCCCCAGCATTTT. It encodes CASSRTNNQPQHF.

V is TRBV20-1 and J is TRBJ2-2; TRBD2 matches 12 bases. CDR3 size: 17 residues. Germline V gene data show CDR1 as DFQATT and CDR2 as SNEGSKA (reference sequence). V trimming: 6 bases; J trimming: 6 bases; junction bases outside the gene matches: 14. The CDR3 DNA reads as TGCAGTGCAAGCCCTCTTCAACTAGCGGGAGGCGCCGGGGAGCTGTTTTTT. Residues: CSASPLQLAGGAGELFF.

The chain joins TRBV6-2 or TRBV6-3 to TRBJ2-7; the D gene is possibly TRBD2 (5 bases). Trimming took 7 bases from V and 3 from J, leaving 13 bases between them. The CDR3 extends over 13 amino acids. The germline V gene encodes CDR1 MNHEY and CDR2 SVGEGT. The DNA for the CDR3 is TGTGCCAGCATAGTGCCCAGCGGCTACGAGCAGTACTTC. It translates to CASIVPSGYEQYF.

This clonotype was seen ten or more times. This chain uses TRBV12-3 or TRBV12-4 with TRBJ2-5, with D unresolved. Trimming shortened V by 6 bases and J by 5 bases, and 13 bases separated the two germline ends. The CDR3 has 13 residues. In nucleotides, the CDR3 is TGTGCCAGCAGCACCGAGACACGGGAGACCCAGTACTTC. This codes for CASSTETRETQYF.

CDR3 nucleotide sequence: TGTGCCAGCAGCCAAGGGGTGTGGGAGACCCAGTACTTC. This encodes CASSQGVWETQYF. This chain links TRBV14 with TRBJ2-5; no clear D. This CDR3 has 13 amino acids. Per the germline V gene, CDR1 is SGHDN and CDR2 is FVKESK. The germline V and J ends were trimmed by 1 base and 5 bases, with 8 bases remaining between them.

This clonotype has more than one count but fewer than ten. CDR3 in amino acids: CASSDLYGYTF. The CDR3 bases are TGTGCCAGCAGCGACCTCTATGGCTACACCTTC. The chain employs TRBV9 and TRBJ1-2; no firm D call. The CDR3 contains 11 residues. Looked up from germline, CDR1 is SGDLS and CDR2 is YYNGEE. The V gene lost 3 bases and the J gene lost 4 bases, with 4 bases spanning the gap.

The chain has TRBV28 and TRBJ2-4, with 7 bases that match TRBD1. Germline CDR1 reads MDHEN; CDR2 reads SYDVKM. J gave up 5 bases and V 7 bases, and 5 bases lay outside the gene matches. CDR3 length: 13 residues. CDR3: CASMRGPQNIQYF. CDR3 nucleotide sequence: TGTGCCAGCATGAGGGGGCCGCAAAACATTCAGTACTTC.